This TCR beta chain was profiled in a study of blood T cell repertoires in COVID-19. Turning to the study itself: Acute and convalescent COVID-19 specimens originated in the United States, Italy and Spain. Nucleic acid was either cDNA or gDNA, and it came from T cells, B-cell-depleted T cells, or PBMCs.

This clone was seen a single time. In the original processing: Reference gene primer amplification yielded estimated nucleated cell counts. Libraries were prepared by immunoSEQ multiplex PCR; TCRdb keeps only in-frame clonotypes and omits some of them. V and J calls and clone size are as listed in that table; D and trimming were resolved from the DNA. The top ten clones hold 1.5% to 1.9% of a sample with 120,000 or so clones, 88% of them seen once. The CDR3 consists of 18 residues. Germline V gene sequence: CDR1 LGHDT, CDR2 YNNKEL (reference sequence). V was shortened by 0 bases and J by 0 bases, with 12 bases between the two germline ends.

This sequence joins TRBV3-1 (or the pseudogene TRBV3-2) and TRBJ2-6; TRBD1 might be the D (6 bases). Sequenced material: peripheral blood. The source is a human donor in a cohort sampled during active COVID-19. CDR3 in DNA: TGTGCCAGCAGCCAAGATGGGGGCGAGCCCTCTGGGGCCAACGTCCTGACTTTC. Its protein is CASSQDGGEPSGANVLTF.